The clone carrying this T cell receptor beta chain has just a few counts. Its antigen remains unidentified. The record originates from a study of CD8 T cells in ankylosing spondylitis. CDR1 is MDHEN, CDR2 SYDVKM, per germline. The CDR3 spans 15 residues. The V gene end was trimmed by 2 bases and the J gene end by 10 bases; junction bases not matched to a gene: 6. Regarding the study as a whole: One TCR beta motif, made up of seven to nine highly homologous variants, appeared characteristic of ankylosing spondylitis blood. Clones linked to disease, bearing a CD8+ phenotype, were relatively rare in peripheral blood. Researchers reportedly found disease-linked clones significantly enriched in matched ankylosing spondylitis synovial fluid. Certain motif variants had earlier been reported in reactive arthritis synovial fluid and blood.

TCRdb re-derived calls from the 5' RACE reads in MiXCR, one entry per CDR3 protein. The table includes some 330,000 distinct CDR3 sequences, around 7.6% detected once. This clonotype was sampled from a male donor with ankylosing spondylitis. The rearrangement links TRBV28 to TRBJ2-1; TRBD2 matches 12 bases. The sequencing sample was made of blood, either unsorted or a sorted T cell fraction (not recorded which). The CDR3 is CASSLRLAGAVEQFF. The CDR3 coding sequence is TGTGCCAGCAGTTTACGACTAGCGGGAGCAGTAGAGCAGTTCTTC.